Listed below are T cell receptor beta chains from one sample, sequenced in a study of siplizumab effects on memory and regulatory T cells. Data came from immunoSEQ multiplex PCR; TCRdb stores just in-frame clones and leaves some out. The sample holds roughly 26,000 clones, roughly 82% seen once. The sample consisted of memory CD4+ T cells sorted from blood. Receptor source: a human donor in good health. Each CDR3 is given with its conserved first and last residue. A D gene is named only where the DNA matches it firmly. The size field is filled for only some rows; it gives once, few, many or a size class.

D: .; V: TRBV7-3; size: .; J: TRBJ2-1; DNA: TGTGCCAGCAGCCCCGGACTACGGGTCAATGAGCAGTTCTTC; CDR3: CASSPGLRVNEQFF
D: .; V: TRBV28; size: few; J: TRBJ1-6; DNA: TGTGCCAGTCGTCCTCGCAACCTGGACTCCTATAATTCACCCCTCCACTTT; CDR3: CASRPRNLDSYNSPLHF
D: TRBD2; V: TRBV5-1; size: .; J: TRBJ2-3; DNA: TGCGCCAGCAGTCCATTAGCGGGAGGGCCAGATACGCAGTATTTT; CDR3: CASSPLAGGPDTQYF
D: .; V: TRBV18; size: .; J: TRBJ2-2; DNA: TGTGCCAGCTCACCAAGGGGGGTACAAGCGAACACCGGGGAGCTGTTTTTT; CDR3: CASSPRGVQANTGELFF
D: TRBD1; V: TRBV5-4; size: once; J: TRBJ2-4; DNA: TGTGCCAGCAGCTTGGCCGTGGACAGGTGGGAAGTAACCAAAAACATTCAGTACTTC; CDR3: CASSLAVDRWEVTKNIQYF
D: .; V: TRBV7-9; size: .; J: TRBJ1-1; DNA: TGTGCCAGCAGCTCAAGGTGGGCAAACACTGAAGCTTTCTTT; CDR3: CASSSRWANTEAFF
D: .; V: TRBV7-2; size: .; J: TRBJ2-2; DNA: TGTGCCAGCAGCTCGACCCTCTCCACCGGGGAGCTGTTTTTT; CDR3: CASSSTLSTGELFF
D: .; V: TRBV15; size: few; J: TRBJ1-3; DNA: TGTGCCACCAGCAGAGAACCTGGAAACACCATATATTTT; CDR3: CATSREPGNTIYF
D: .; V: TRBV6-6; size: .; J: TRBJ2-1; DNA: TGTGCCAGCAGTCACCCAGCTGAGCAGTTCTTC; CDR3: CASSHPAEQFF
D: TRBD1; V: TRBV19; size: .; J: TRBJ1-5; DNA: TGTGCCAGTAGTAAAAAACCGGGACAGGGGGCGACTCGGCCCCAGCATTTT; CDR3: CASSKKPGQGATRPQHF
D: .; V: TRBV19; size: .; J: TRBJ2-6; DNA: TGTGCCATTTCTAGCGTCCATCTCCTAGCTGGGGCCAACGTCCTGACTTTC; CDR3: CAISSVHLLAGANVLTF
D: .; V: TRBV30; size: .; J: TRBJ1-5; DNA: TGTGCCTGGAGTACAGGGTACGGGAATCAGCCCCAGCATTTT; CDR3: CAWSTGYGNQPQHF
D: .; V: TRBV5-1; size: .; J: TRBJ1-1; DNA: TGCGCCAGCAGAAAGGCAGTACAGAACACTGAAGCTTTCTTT; CDR3: CASRKAVQNTEAFF
D: .; V: TRBV9; size: .; J: TRBJ2-3; DNA: TGTGCCAGCAGCTCTGAGAGGGGGGCGGCCCTGTTT; CDR3: CASSSERGAALF
D: .; V: TRBV25-1; size: .; J: TRBJ2-5; DNA: TGTGCCAGCAGTCGGGGGCTTAGGGACCAAGAGACCCAGTACTTC; CDR3: CASSRGLRDQETQYF
D: .; V: TRBV18; size: .; J: TRBJ1-1; DNA: TGTGCCAGCTCACCACCGGCAGGGGCGAACACTGAAGCTTTCTTT; CDR3: CASSPPAGANTEAFF
D: TRBD2; V: TRBV18; size: .; J: TRBJ2-7; DNA: TGTGCCAGCTCCCCTCAGTTAGCGGGGGCGGGTGAGCAGTACTTC; CDR3: CASSPQLAGAGEQYF
D: .; V: TRBV6-6; size: .; J: TRBJ1-1; DNA: TGTGCCAGCAGGAGGGGGGCAGAGGGCACTGAAGCTTTCTTT; CDR3: CASRRGAEGTEAFF
D: TRBD2; V: TRBV7-3; size: .; J: TRBJ2-5; DNA: TGTGCCAGCAGCTTAAGGTCGCCCGTAGCGGGAGGGCTAAAGACCCAGTACTTC; CDR3: CASSLRSPVAGGLKTQYF
D: TRBD2; V: TRBV12-5; size: .; J: TRBJ2-1; DNA: TGTGCTAGTGGTTTGGACGGGACTAGCGGATACAATGAGCAGTTCTTC; CDR3: CASGLDGTSGYNEQFF
D: TRBD1; V: TRBV9; size: .; J: TRBJ2-7; DNA: TGTGCCAGCAGCGCCCCCGGCGGGACAGGGGGCGCCGAGCAGTACTTC; CDR3: CASSAPGGTGGAEQYF
D: TRBD2; V: TRBV11-3; size: .; J: TRBJ2-7; DNA: TGTGCCAGCAGCTTAGGGGGACTAGCGGGAGGACGCGAGCAGTACTTC; CDR3: CASSLGGLAGGREQYF
D: .; V: TRBV5-8; size: .; J: TRBJ1-5; DNA: TGTGCCAGCAGCTTCGCGCCAGCGCAGCCCCAGCATTTT; CDR3: CASSFAPAQPQHF
D: TRBD2; V: TRBV7-6; size: .; J: TRBJ2-3; DNA: TGTGCCAGCAGCCCAGCCGGGACTAGCGGCACAGATACGCAGTATTTT; CDR3: CASSPAGTSGTDTQYF
D: .; V: TRBV2; size: .; J: TRBJ1-1; DNA: TGTGCCAGCAGTGAATTACAATCCGGTGCTTTCTTT; CDR3: CASSELQSGAFF
D: .; V: TRBV7-2; size: .; J: TRBJ2-2; DNA: TGTGCCAGCAGCGTGGAGCTTACCGGGGAGCTGTTTTTT; CDR3: CASSVELTGELFF
D: .; V: TRBV6-6; size: .; J: TRBJ2-3; DNA: TGTGCCAGCAGTTACACTAGCTGGAACACAGATACGCAGTATTTT; CDR3: CASSYTSWNTDTQYF
D: .; V: TRBV4-1; size: once; J: TRBJ2-3; DNA: TGCGCCAGCAGCGCCAGACCGAACTTAGATACGCAGTATTTT; CDR3: CASSARPNLDTQYF
D: .; V: TRBV19; size: .; J: TRBJ2-3; DNA: TGTGCCAGTAGTATAAGGGCCGGGGATACGCAGTATTTT; CDR3: CASSIRAGDTQYF